The rows below give T cell receptor beta chains drawn from one sample of a study of beta chain features in type 1 diabetes. Here immunoSEQ multiplex PCR was the method, and the copy in TCRdb shows in-frame clones only, minus some. The sample includes around 140,000 clones, around 9% seen only once; the top ten take around 0.75%. The sample consisted of central memory CD4+ T cells from blood. Receptors were obtained from a man between 25 and 39 years old with type 1 diabetes. Each CDR3 is given with its conserved first and last residue. The order of the fields is CDR3 DNA, CDR3 protein, D gene, J gene, clone size, V gene. A D gene is named only where the DNA matches it firmly. Rows may omit the clone size; those that give it use once, few, many or a size class.

TGTGCCAGCAGCTTACAGGGAGGGAGCACAGATACGCAGTATTTT | CASSLQGGSTDTQYF | TRBD2 | TRBJ2-3 | . | TRBV7-3
TGTGCCAGCAGTTCTCCAGGGAGGATCTACGAGCAGTACTTC | CASSSPGRIYEQYF | . | TRBJ2-7 | . | TRBV6-6
TGTGCCAGCAGTCAAGCGGTTTCCTACGAGCAGTACTTC | CASSQAVSYEQYF | . | TRBJ2-7 | few | TRBV6-5
TGTGCCATCAGTGTATCGTCCGTGAACACTGAAGCTTTCTTT | CAISVSSVNTEAFF | . | TRBJ1-1 | few | TRBV10-3
TGTGCCAGCAGCGTAGGGGGACTAGCGGGGGGCCAAGAGACCCAGTACTTC | CASSVGGLAGGQETQYF | TRBD2 | TRBJ2-5 | few | TRBV9
TGCGCCGCCGGGACAGGGATCACTGCTGGGGCCAACGTCCTGACTTTC | CAAGTGITAGANVLTF | TRBD1 | TRBJ2-6 | . | TRBV10-2
TGTGCCAGCAGGGTCCGAACGGGGGAGACCCAGTACTTC | CASRVRTGETQYF | . | TRBJ2-5 | . | TRBV11-1
TGTGCCAGCAGCCGTAGCGGGGGGCCGGTCGAGCAGTACTTC | CASSRSGGPVEQYF | TRBD2 | TRBJ2-7 | . | TRBV7-2
TGCGCCAGCAGCCAAGATTACTTCGGACTAGCGAGCTACGAGCAGTACTTC | CASSQDYFGLASYEQYF | TRBD2 | TRBJ2-7 | . | TRBV4-3
TGTGCCAGCAGCTTGGCCCAGGGTCGCGAGCAGTACTTC | CASSLAQGREQYF | . | TRBJ2-7 | . | TRBV5-4
TGCGCCAGCAGTTTGACTAGTTGGAGCACAGATACGCAGTATTTT | CASSLTSWSTDTQYF | . | TRBJ2-3 | few | TRBV5-1
TGTGCCAGCAGCACAGGGACTAGCGGGGGGCAAAAAGAGACCCAGTACTTC | CASSTGTSGGQKETQYF | TRBD2 | TRBJ2-5 | few | TRBV9
TGTGCCAGTAGTCAGGGCGATGGATATGGCTACACCTTC | CASSQGDGYGYTF | . | TRBJ1-2 | . | TRBV19
TGCGCCAGCAGCCACAGGAATAACTATGGCTACACCTTC | CASSHRNNYGYTF | . | TRBJ1-2 | few | TRBV4-3
TGTGCCAGCGGGAACAGGGACACCGGGGAGCTGTTTTTT | CASGNRDTGELFF | . | TRBJ2-2 | . | TRBV27
TGTGCCAGCAGCTCTGGCTGGGCGGATACGCAGTATTTT | CASSSGWADTQYF | . | TRBJ2-3 | . | TRBV7-2